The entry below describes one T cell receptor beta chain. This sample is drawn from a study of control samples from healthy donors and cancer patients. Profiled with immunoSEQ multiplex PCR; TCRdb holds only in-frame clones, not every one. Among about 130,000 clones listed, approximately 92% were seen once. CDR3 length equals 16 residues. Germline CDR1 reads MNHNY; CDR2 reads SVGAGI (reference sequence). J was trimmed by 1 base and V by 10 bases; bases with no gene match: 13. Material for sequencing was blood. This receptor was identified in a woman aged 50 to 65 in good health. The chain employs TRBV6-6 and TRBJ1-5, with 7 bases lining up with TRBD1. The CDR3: CATLVSSTGSNQPQHF. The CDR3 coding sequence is TGTGCCACCCTTGTTAGTTCGACAGGGAGCAATCAGCCCCAGCATTTT.